The 14 T cell receptor beta chains below come from one sample, sequenced in a study of identical twins. TCRdb re-derived calls from the 5' RACE reads in MiXCR, one entry per CDR3 protein. The top ten hold around 10% of the sample, which has about 450,000 distinct CDR3 sequences, around a sixth seen once. The sample was naive T cells sorted from blood. These receptors were obtained from a man over 45 in good health.

CDR3 DNA: TGCAGTGCTAGAACTCAGGGGGCCGAGAGTTCACCCCTCCACTTT. Amino acid sequence: CSARTQGAESSPLHF. V gene TRBV20-1 combines with J gene TRBJ1-6, with TRBD1 identical over 8 bases. The CDR3 spans 15 residues. Per germline, CDR1 DFQATT and CDR2 SNEGSKA (reference sequence). V shed 2 bases, J shed 9 bases, and the junction held 9 bases outside the gene matches.

This clonotype was seen more than once but under ten times. This chain joins TRBV6-1 and TRBJ2-2, with 8 nucleotides matching TRBD2. Germline CDR1 MNHNS, CDR2 SASEGT. V dropped 7 bases and J dropped 5; count of bases not matched to a gene: 21. The CDR3 extends over 19 amino acids. CDR3 sequence reads: CASNLPPFTGGPKTGELFF. CDR3 nucleotides: TGTGCCAGCAACTTACCCCCCTTTACGGGAGGGCCCAAAACCGGGGAGCTGTTTTTT.

The table lists this clonotype with a few counts. This chain uses TRBV29-1 with TRBJ1-2; a weak D match, TRBD1 (5 bases). In germline, CDR1 is SQVTM, CDR2 ANQGSEA. V lost 2 bases and J 4 bases, leaving 14 bases between the germline ends. The CDR3 runs 14 residues. DNA of the CDR3: TGCAGCGTTGAAAGAAAGGGGACGACCTATGGCTACACCTTC. Its protein is CSVERKGTTYGYTF.

In its sample, this clonotype was seen many times. This rearrangement joins TRBV27 to TRBJ2-7; D is undetermined. Germline V lookup: CDR1 MNHEY, CDR2 SMNVEV (reference sequence). This CDR3 region has 16 residues. V lost 5 bases, J lost 2 bases, and 19 bases lay in between. The CDR3 bases are TGTGCCAGCAGTCGGATCAGAGGAGATTGGGCCTACGAGCAGTACTTC. Translated: CASSRIRGDWAYEQYF.

The chain combines TRBV4-3 with TRBJ1-3; D is ambiguous. Trimming left V 0 bases short and J 1 base short, with 10 bases between. CDR1 is LGHNA and CDR2 is YSLEER in the germline V gene. The CDR3 is 16 amino acids. The CDR3 DNA reads as TGCGCCAGCAGCCAAGATTACACCACGTCTGGAAACACCATATATTTT. Protein: CASSQDYTTSGNTIYF.

J is TRBJ1-5 and V is TRBV3-1, with no clear D. Germline V lookup: CDR1 LGHDT, CDR2 YNNKEL (reference sequence). The CDR3 totals 14 residues. Trimming pared 1 base from V and 3 bases from J, leaving 7 bases between. The CDR3 DNA reads as TGTGCCAGCAGCCAAGGGGGTCCCAATCAGCCCCAGCATTTT. It codes for CASSQGGPNQPQHF. Complete variable domain (other parts from reference TRBV3-1 and TRBJ1-5): DTAVSQTPKYLVTQMGNDKSIKCEQNLGHDTMYWYKQDSKKFLKIMFSYNNKELIINETVPNRFSPKSPDKAHLNLHINSLELGDSAVYFCASSQGGPNQPQHFGDGTRLSIL.

The gene calls are TRBV5-1 and TRBJ2-7, with D possibly matching TRBD1 (6 bases). The length of the CDR3 is 14 residues. Germline CDR1 is SGHRS and CDR2 is YFSETQ. Trimming removed 4 bases from V and 0 bases from J, with 11 bases in between. The DNA for the CDR3 is TGCGCCAGCAGCCCCCAGGGGCTCTCCTACGAGCAGTACTTC. Its translation: CASSPQGLSYEQYF.

This clonotype was seen at least ten times. The chain has TRBV12-3 or TRBV12-4 and TRBJ2-7; no clear D gene. Trimming took off 1 base at V and 8 bases at J, with 18 bases between the two ends. CDR3 size: 15 residues. The CDR3 loop reads CASSLVTVRTGQQYF. CDR3 nucleotides: TGTGCCAGCAGTTTAGTCACAGTCCGTACTGGGCAGCAGTACTTC.

As concerns this clonotype: At one of its ends the junction is not consistent with the germline gene, which may arise from a read error. The rearrangement uses TRBV7-2 and TRBJ1-2, with a weak D call TRBD1 (5 bases). CDR1 SGHTA and CDR2 FQGNSA come from the germline V gene. The CDR3 runs 11 residues. Here the CDR3 reads CASSSNRDLLF. The CDR3 nucleotides read TGTGCCAGCAGCTCGAACCGGGACCTCCTCTTC.

The chain recombines TRBV29-1 with TRBJ1-2; D is possibly TRBD1 (6 bases). Germline V gene sequence: CDR1 SQVTM, CDR2 ANQGSEA. Trimming shortened V by 5 bases and J by 2 bases, and 21 bases separated the two germline ends. This CDR3 has 16 residues. This CDR3 is CSVKVPGHTINYGYTF. As DNA, the CDR3 is TGCAGCGTTAAAGTCCCGGGACACACGATAAACTATGGCTACACCTTC. Full variable domain (missing parts from reference TRBV29-1 and TRBJ1-2): SAVISQKPSRDICQRGTSLTIQCQVDSQVTMMFWYRQQPGQSLTLIATANQGSEATYESGFVIDKFPISRPNLTFSTLTVSNMSPEDSSIYLCSVKVPGHTINYGYTFGSGTRLTVV.

The chain carries TRBV20-1 and TRBJ2-5; either TRBD1 or TRBD2 may fit D (6 bases each). Trimming cost V 0 bases and J 1 base, with 12 bases left between them. The germline gives CDR1 DFQATT, CDR2 SNEGSKA (reference sequence). The length of the CDR3 is 15 residues. This chain's CDR3 is CSARDAGDSQETQYF. In nucleotides, the CDR3 is TGCAGTGCTAGAGATGCAGGGGACTCCCAAGAGACCCAGTACTTC.

This clonotype was seen a handful of times. The chain employs TRBV3-1 and TRBJ2-5; either TRBD1 or TRBD2 may fit D (5 bases each). Germline CDR1 LGHDT, CDR2 YNNKEL (reference sequence). The CDR3 loop spans 15 amino acids. Deletions cut 1 base from V and 2 bases from J, with 11 bases between. This chain's CDR3 is CASSQAREHQETQYF. In DNA form, the CDR3 reads TGTGCCAGCAGCCAAGCCAGGGAGCATCAAGAGACCCAGTACTTC.

In regard to this clonotype: A much larger clone differs by one base, so this may be a read error. The J gene is TRBJ2-1, the V gene TRBV27; D possibly uses TRBD1 or TRBD2 (7 bases each). The CDR3 has 15 residues. In germline, CDR1 is MNHEY, CDR2 SMNVEV (reference sequence). CDR3 DNA: TGTGCCCGCAGTAGCCCAGGGGGGAGGGCCAATGAGCAGTTCTTC. This codes for CARSSPGGRANEQFF.

The chain carries TRBV20-1 and TRBJ1-2, with D unresolved. The CDR3 consists of 15 residues. Trimming removed 0 bases at V and 2 bases at J, with 13 bases between. Germline CDR1 and CDR2: DFQATT and SNEGSKA (reference sequence). CDR3 nucleotide sequence: TGCAGTGCTAGAGATAGGCCTTTCGTCAACTATGGCTACACCTTC. Translating gives CSARDRPFVNYGYTF.